The rows below give T cell receptor beta chains drawn from one sample of a study of blood T cell repertoires in COVID-19. Clones were read by immunoSEQ multiplex PCR, and TCRdb kept only the in-frame ones, dropping some. This sample has hundreds of thousands of clones, with around 85% found just once. The specimen was PBMCs or T cells enriched from blood (not recorded which). The source of these receptors is a man between 40 and 49 years old who had recovered from COVID-19. The CDR3 runs from the conserved cysteine through the conserved F or W.

v_call	j_call	cdr3_aa
TRBV6-2/TRBV6-3	TRBJ2-3	CASSYPTASTDTQYF
TRBV1	TRBJ2-7	CTSSQDPPDRGISYEQYF
TRBV4-1	TRBJ1-5	CASSQDSSSNQPQHF
TRBV23-1	TRBJ1-1	CASSQSHGTANTEAFF
TRBV5-1	TRBJ2-1	CASSSEGDRSNEQFF
TRBV6-5	TRBJ1-5	CATSGQGLDQPQHF
TRBV19	TRBJ2-7	CASSPKTGPVGQYF
TRBV2	TRBJ2-7	CASSDDEASGTVTPYEQYF
TRBV7-2	TRBJ2-7	CASSLVPDYEQYF
TRBV14	TRBJ2-2	CASSQDKLAPNTGELFF
TRBV5-5	TRBJ1-5	CASSPGTGGLSNQPQHF
TRBV12-3/TRBV12-4	TRBJ1-5	CASSAGSNQPQHF
TRBV5-1	TRBJ2-2	CASSLVLAGYGGELFF
TRBV30	TRBJ2-3	CAWSLRDSGRTADTQYF
TRBV6-5	TRBJ1-6	CASSLSVPYNSPLHF
TRBV4-1	TRBJ2-7	CASSQDRLKYF
TRBV6-1	TRBJ1-1	CASSERRADWAFF
TRBV19	TRBJ2-3	CASSIPASGNTDTQYF
TRBV13	TRBJ2-5	CASSPNGVETQYF
TRBV5-4	TRBJ2-5	CASRDRDLGTQYF
TRBV12-3/TRBV12-4	TRBJ2-7	CASSLGRTYEQYF
TRBV19	TRBJ1-1	CASSQRTVNTEAFF
TRBV4-2	TRBJ2-1	CASSRSGELYNEQFF
TRBV27	TRBJ2-7	CASSPAGTGDEQYF
TRBV7-9	TRBJ2-3	CASSFRVATDTQYF
TRBV11-2	TRBJ2-3	CASTPSTDTQYF
TRBV2	TRBJ2-7	CASSYLGQAGEQYF
TRBV7-2	TRBJ2-3	CASSEGLKIADTQYF
TRBV29-1	TRBJ1-4	CSGKAGLGNEKLFF
TRBV2	TRBJ2-1	CASSKIRQVNNEQFF
TRBV7-2	TRBJ1-2	CASSLGEVEGNNF
TRBV6-5	TRBJ2-7	CASSPIGLSYEQYF
TRBV9	TRBJ2-7	CANRRGGRGSYEQYF
TRBV4-2	TRBJ2-4	CASSQDTSGRIRYF
TRBV19	TRBJ1-1	CASSRRGEAFF
TRBV9	TRBJ2-7	CASSAGAGEPYEQYF